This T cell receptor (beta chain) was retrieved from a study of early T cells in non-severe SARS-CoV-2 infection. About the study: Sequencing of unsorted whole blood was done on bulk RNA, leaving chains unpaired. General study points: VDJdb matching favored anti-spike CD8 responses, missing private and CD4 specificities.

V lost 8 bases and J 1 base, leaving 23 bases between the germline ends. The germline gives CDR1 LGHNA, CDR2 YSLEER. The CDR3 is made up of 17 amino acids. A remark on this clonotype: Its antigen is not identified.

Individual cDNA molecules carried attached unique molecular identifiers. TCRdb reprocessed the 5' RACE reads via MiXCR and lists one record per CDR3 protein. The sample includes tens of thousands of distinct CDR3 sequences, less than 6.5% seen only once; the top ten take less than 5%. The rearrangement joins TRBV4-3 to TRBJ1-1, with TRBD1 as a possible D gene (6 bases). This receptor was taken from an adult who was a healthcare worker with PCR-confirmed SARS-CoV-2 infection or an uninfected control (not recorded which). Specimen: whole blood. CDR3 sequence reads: CASRPRDTGGPNTEAFF. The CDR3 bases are TGCGCCAGCCGCCCTAGGGATACGGGGGGCCCGAACACTGAAGCTTTCTTT.